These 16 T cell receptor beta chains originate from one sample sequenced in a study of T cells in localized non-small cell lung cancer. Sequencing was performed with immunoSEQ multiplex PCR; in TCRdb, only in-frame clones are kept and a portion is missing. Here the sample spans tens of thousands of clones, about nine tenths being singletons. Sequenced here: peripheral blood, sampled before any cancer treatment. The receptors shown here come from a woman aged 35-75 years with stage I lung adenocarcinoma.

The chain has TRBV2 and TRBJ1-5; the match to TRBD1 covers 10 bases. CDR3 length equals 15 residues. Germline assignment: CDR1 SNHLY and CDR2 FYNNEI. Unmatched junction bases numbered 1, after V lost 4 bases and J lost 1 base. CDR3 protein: CASSAGQGSNQPQHF. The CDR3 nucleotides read TGTGCCAGCAGTGCGGGACAGGGGAGCAATCAGCCCCAGCATTTT.

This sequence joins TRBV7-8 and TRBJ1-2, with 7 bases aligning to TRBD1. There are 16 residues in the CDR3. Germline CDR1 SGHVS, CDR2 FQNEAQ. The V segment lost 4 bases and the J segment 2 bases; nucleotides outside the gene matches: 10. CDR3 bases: TGTGCCAGCAGCTCAGAGAGGGGCAGGGGGAACTATGGCTACACCTTC. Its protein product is CASSSERGRGNYGYTF. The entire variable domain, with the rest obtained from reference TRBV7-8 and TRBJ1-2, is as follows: GAGVSQSPRYKVAKRGQDVALRCDPISGHVSLFWYQQALGQGPEFLTYFQNEAQLDKSGLPSDRFFAERPEGSVSTLKIQRTQQEDSAVYLCASSSERGRGNYGYTFGSGTRLTVV.

This chain's CDR3 is CAFRTGSSTDTQYF. CDR3 nucleotides: TGTGCCTTTAGGACAGGGTCTAGCACAGATACGCAGTATTTT. The chain combines TRBV30 with TRBJ2-3; 8 bases are shared with TRBD1. The CDR3 runs 14 residues. V lost 7 bases, J lost 0 bases, and 6 bases stayed unmatched. Germline CDR1 and CDR2: GTSNPN and SVGIG (reference sequence). Using reference TRBV30 and TRBJ2-3 for the parts outside the CDR3, the full variable domain is SQTIHQWPATLVQPVGSPLSLECTVEGTSNPNLYWYRQAAGRGLQLLFYSVGIGQISSEVPQNLSASRPQDRQFILSSKKLLLSDSGFYLCAFRTGSSTDTQYFGPGTRLTVL.

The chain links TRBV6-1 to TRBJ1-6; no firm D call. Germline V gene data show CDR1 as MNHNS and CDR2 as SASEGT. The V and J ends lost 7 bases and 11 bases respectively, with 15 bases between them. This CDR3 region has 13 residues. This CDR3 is CASMENLGAPLHF. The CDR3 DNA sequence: TGTGCCAGCATGGAAAATCTTGGAGCACCCCTCCACTTT.

CDR3 in amino acids: CASSSILSGTGGQPQHF. DNA for the CDR3: TGTGCCAGCAGCTCCATTTTATCCGGGACAGGGGGACAGCCCCAGCATTTT. V usage is TRBV7-8 and J usage is TRBJ1-5, with 11 bases lining up with TRBD1. V was pared by 4 bases and J by 7 bases, with 12 bases of the junction left unmatched. This CDR3 spans 17 amino acids. Per germline, CDR1 SGHVS and CDR2 FQNEAQ.

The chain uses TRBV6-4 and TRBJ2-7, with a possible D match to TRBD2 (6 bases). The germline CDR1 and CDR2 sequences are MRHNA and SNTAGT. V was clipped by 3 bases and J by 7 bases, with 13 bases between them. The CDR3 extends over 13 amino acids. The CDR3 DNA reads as TGTGCCAGCAGTGAAGGGGAGGAGCGGGAGCAGTACTTC. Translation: CASSEGEEREQYF.

CDR3 coding DNA: TGTGCCAGCAGCTTAGGAAGAAGCGCGTCGCAGACCCAGTACTTC. This encodes CASSLGRSASQTQYF. The V gene is TRBV11-2, the J gene TRBJ2-5; D not certain. The CDR3 is 15 amino acids. The germline CDR1 and CDR2 sequences are SGHAT and FQNNGV. V lost 1 base and J lost 6, with 15 bases in between.

The CDR3 here is CASSELGAYEQYF. The DNA for the CDR3 is TGTGCCAGCAGTGAACTGGGGGCATACGAGCAGTACTTC. This sequence joins TRBV2 and TRBJ2-7; TRBD1 is a possible D gene (6 bases). The V gene lost 2 bases and the J gene lost 4 bases, with 9 bases spanning the gap. The germline CDR1 and CDR2 sequences are SNHLY and FYNNEI. This CDR3 is built from 13 residues.

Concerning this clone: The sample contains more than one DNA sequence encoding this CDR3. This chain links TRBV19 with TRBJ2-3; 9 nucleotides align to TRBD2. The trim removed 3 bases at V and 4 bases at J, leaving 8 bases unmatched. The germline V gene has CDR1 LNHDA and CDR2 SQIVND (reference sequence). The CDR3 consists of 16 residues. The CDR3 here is CASSIGLAGPADTQYF. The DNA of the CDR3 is TGTGCCAGTAGTATCGGGCTAGCGGGGCCCGCAGATACGCAGTATTTT.

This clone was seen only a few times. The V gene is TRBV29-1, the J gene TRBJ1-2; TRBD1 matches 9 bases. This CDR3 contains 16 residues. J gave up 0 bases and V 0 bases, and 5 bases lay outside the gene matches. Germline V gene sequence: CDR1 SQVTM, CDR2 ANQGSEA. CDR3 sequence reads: CSVEDRRQGANYGYTF. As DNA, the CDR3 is TGCAGCGTTGAAGATCGAAGACAGGGGGCTAACTATGGCTACACCTTC.

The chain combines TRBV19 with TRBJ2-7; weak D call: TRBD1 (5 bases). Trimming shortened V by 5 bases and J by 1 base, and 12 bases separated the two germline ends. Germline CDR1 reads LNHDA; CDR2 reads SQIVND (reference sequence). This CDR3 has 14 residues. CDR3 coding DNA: TGTGCCAGTAGTTTCGGACATGGGTCCTACGAGCAGTACTTC. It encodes CASSFGHGSYEQYF.

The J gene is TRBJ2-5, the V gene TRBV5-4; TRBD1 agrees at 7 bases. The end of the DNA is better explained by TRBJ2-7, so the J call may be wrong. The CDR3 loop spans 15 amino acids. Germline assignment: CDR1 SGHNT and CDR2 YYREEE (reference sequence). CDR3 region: CASSWSGTASYEQYF. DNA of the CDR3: TGTGCCAGCAGCTGGTCCGGGACAGCCTCCTACGAGCAGTACTTC.

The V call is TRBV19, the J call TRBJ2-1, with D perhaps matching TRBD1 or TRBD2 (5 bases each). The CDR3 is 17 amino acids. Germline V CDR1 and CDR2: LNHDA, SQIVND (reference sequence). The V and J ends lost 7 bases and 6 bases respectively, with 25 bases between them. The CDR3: CASTPRGGGSDRNEQFF. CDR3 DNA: TGTGCCAGTACCCCGAGGGGTGGCGGATCTGACCGCAATGAGCAGTTCTTC.

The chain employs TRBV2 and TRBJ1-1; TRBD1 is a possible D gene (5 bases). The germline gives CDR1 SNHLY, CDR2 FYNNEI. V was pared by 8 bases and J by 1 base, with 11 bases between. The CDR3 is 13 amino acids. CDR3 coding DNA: TGTGCCAGCTTCGACAGAACGAACACTGAAGCTTTCTTT. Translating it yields CASFDRTNTEAFF.

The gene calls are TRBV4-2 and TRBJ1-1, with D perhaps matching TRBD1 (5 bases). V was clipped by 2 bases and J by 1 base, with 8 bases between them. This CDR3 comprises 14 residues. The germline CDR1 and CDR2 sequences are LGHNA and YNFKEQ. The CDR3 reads CASSQFTGNTEAFF. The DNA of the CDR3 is TGTGCCAGCAGCCAATTCACAGGGAACACTGAAGCTTTCTTT.

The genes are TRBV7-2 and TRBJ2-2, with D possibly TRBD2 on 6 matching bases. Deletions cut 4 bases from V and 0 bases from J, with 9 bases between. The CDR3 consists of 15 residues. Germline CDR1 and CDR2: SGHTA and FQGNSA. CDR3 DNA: TGTGCCAGCAGCTCGGGAGCGACGAACACCGGGGAGCTGTTTTTT. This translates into CASSSGATNTGELFF.